The T cell receptor (beta chain) described here comes from a study of T cell repertoires in ileal Crohn's disease. Looking at the study overall: Median disease duration was about 8.5 years; 30% to 35% smoked at surgery. Study-level results: Clonal expansions were more frequent in active smokers than non-smokers at surgery.

Germline CDR1 SNHLY, CDR2 FYNNEI. The CDR3 spans 15 residues. V trimming: 3 bases; J trimming: 6 bases; junction bases outside the gene matches: 10. The time point: neoterminal ileum biopsy at postoperative endoscopy, about 6 months after surgery. TCRB immunosequencing input was about 0.55 micrograms of biopsy DNA per sample. TCRdb's copy holds only in-frame clones and misses some; the assay was immunoSEQ multiplex PCR. The data contain roughly 1,500 clones, 80% of them singletons. On this clone itself: The antigen is not known.

The chain is built from TRBV2 and TRBJ1-1; 7 nucleotides line up with TRBD1. This clonotype was sampled from an adult with Crohn's disease. What was sequenced was ileal tissue. The CDR3 is CASSDGTVAPAEAFF. CDR3 nucleotides: TGTGCCAGCAGTGACGGGACAGTGGCCCCTGCTGAAGCTTTCTTT. Supplemented by reference TRBV2 and TRBJ1-1, the full variable domain reads EPEVTQTPSHQVTQMGQEVILRCVPISNHLYFYWYRQILGQKVEFLVSFYNNEISEKSEIFDDQFSVERPDGSNFTLKIRSTKLEDSAMYFCASSDGTVAPAEAFFGQGTRLTVV.